Below are 26 T cell receptor beta chains sequenced from a single sample in a study of T cell responses to AZD1222 COVID-19 vaccine (dated by TCRdb to about 2021). The receptor library was made with the immunoSEQ multiplex PCR assay. TCRdb stores this immuneACCESS table with in-frame sequences only. Part of the clones is absent; in the studies checked, under half of the shortfall reflects unresolved V genes, and no reason is known for the rest. Recorded for this sample are more than 80,000 clones; approximately 90% of them occurred a single time. The ten largest clones capture approximately 21% of the sample. The sample's time point, from its label and the paper: baseline before first vaccination. The sequenced sample was peripheral blood, obtained on day 0 of AZD1222 vaccination. The receptors derive from an adult in good health.

The gene calls are TRBV7-9 and TRBJ1-1; D is undetermined. V lost 5 bases, J lost 0 bases, and 10 bases lay in between. Germline V gene sequence: CDR1 SEHNR, CDR2 FQNEAQ (reference sequence). The CDR3 length is 14 residues. This CDR3 is CASSEQAMNTEAFF. CDR3 nucleotide sequence: TGTGCCAGCAGCGAGCAGGCGATGAACACTGAAGCTTTCTTT. Complete variable domain (other parts from reference TRBV7-9 and TRBJ1-1): DTGVSQNPRHKITKRGQNVTFRCDPISEHNRLYWYRQTLGQGPEFLTYFQNEAQLEKSRLLSDRFSAERPKGSFSTLEIQRTEQGDSAMYLCASSEQAMNTEAFFGQGTRLTVV.

V gene TRBV7-9 combines with J gene TRBJ1-2, with a weak D call TRBD1 (5 bases). CDR3 length: 14 residues. V lost 7 bases and J lost 5, with 17 bases in between. In germline, CDR1 is SEHNR, CDR2 FQNEAQ (reference sequence). CDR3 sequence: CASTSIRREYGYTF. The CDR3 nucleotides read TGTGCCAGCACCTCAATCCGCAGGGAGTATGGCTACACCTTC.

The genes are TRBV6-5 and TRBJ2-7, with 8 bases aligning to TRBD1. CDR3 length: 12 amino acids. The V gene's germline CDR1 is MNHEY and CDR2 SVGAGI. Losses at the gene ends were 8 bases for V and 4 bases for J; bases not matched to a gene: 4. CDR3 sequence (DNA): TGTGCCAGCGGGACAGGCGATTACGAGCAGTACTTC. It is translated as CASGTGDYEQYF.

The V call is TRBV6-2 or TRBV6-3, the J call TRBJ2-3; possibly TRBD2 for D (5 bases). V shed 6 bases and J shed 8 bases, with 15 bases lying between them. CDR3 length: 13 residues. Looked up from germline, CDR1 is MNHEY and CDR2 is SVGEGT. The DNA for the CDR3 is TGTGCCAGCAGCCTTGGGATGGAGGTTACGCAGTATTTT. It yields the protein CASSLGMEVTQYF.

The chain carries TRBV6-5 and TRBJ1-4; TRBD1 is a possible D gene (5 bases). Trimming stripped 5 bases from V and 8 bases from J, with 15 bases between. Germline lookup yields CDR1 MNHEY and CDR2 SVGAGI. This CDR3 has 14 residues. The CDR3 region has the DNA TGTGCCAGCAGTCAACAGGTAGTGAAAGAAAAACTGTTTTTT. The encoded protein is CASSQQVVKEKLFF.

V gene TRBV5-4 combines with J gene TRBJ2-7; 8 bases match TRBD1. From germline, CDR1 is SGHNT and CDR2 YYREEE (reference sequence). The V and J ends lost 2 bases and 5 bases, in that order; junction bases with no gene match: 6. The CDR3 spans 14 residues. The CDR3 DNA is TGTGCCAGCAGCTTTCGGCAGGGGGCGGACGAGCAGTACTTC. Its protein is CASSFRQGADEQYF.

In its sample, this clone was seen once. The V and J genes are TRBV27 and TRBJ1-2, with a possible D match to TRBD1 (5 bases). The CDR3 length is 12 residues. Germline CDR1 and CDR2: MNHEY and SMNVEV (reference sequence). The V gene lost 5 bases and the J gene lost 4 bases, with 8 bases spanning the gap. For the CDR3, the DNA is TGTGCCAGCAGTCCTGACAGCTATGGCTACACCTTC. It codes for CASSPDSYGYTF.

In nucleotides, the CDR3 is TGTGCCAGCAGCCAAGAGGGAGAGAGGGGGCGGAACGAGCAGTACTTC. Translated, it gives CASSQEGERGRNEQYF. The chain combines TRBV3-1 (or the pseudogene TRBV3-2) with TRBJ2-7; 7 nucleotides match TRBD1. This CDR3 spans 16 amino acids. Germline CDR1 and CDR2: LGHDT and YNNKEL (reference sequence). Trimming at V came to 0 bases and at J to 5 bases, leaving 10 bases not matched to a gene.

The V and J genes are TRBV18 and TRBJ1-2; the D is unclear. Trimming pared 0 bases from V and 1 base from J, leaving 9 bases between. The CDR3 is 15 residues long. Germline V gene sequence: CDR1 KGHSH, CDR2 LQKENI. The CDR3 is CASSPPAGNNYGYTF. CDR3 in DNA: TGTGCCAGCTCACCACCAGCCGGGAATAACTATGGCTACACCTTC.

The chain has TRBV3-1 (or the pseudogene TRBV3-2) and TRBJ2-5; D may be TRBD2 (6 bases). Germline CDR1 is LGHDT and CDR2 is YNNKEL (reference sequence). CDR3 length equals 14 residues. V was pared by 0 bases and J by 6 bases, with 11 bases between. CDR3 sequence reads: CASSQDGAGQTQYF. CDR3 DNA sequence: TGTGCCAGCAGCCAAGATGGGGCGGGGCAGACCCAGTACTTC.

The chain uses TRBV9 and TRBJ1-3, with 10 positions matching TRBD1. The CDR3 is made up of 17 amino acids. CDR1 and CDR2 from the germline V gene are SGDLS and YYNGEE. Germline trimming cut 3 bases from V and 2 bases from J; bases unmatched to any gene: 8. CDR3 in DNA: TGTGCCAGCAGCGCAAGCTATGGGACAGGGGCTGGAAACACCATATATTTT. Protein: CASSASYGTGAGNTIYF.

V is TRBV18 and J is TRBJ1-1; D is ambiguous. Germline CDR1 and CDR2: KGHSH and LQKENI. Trimming removed 3 bases from V and 5 bases from J, with 16 bases in between. The CDR3 runs to 15 residues. In DNA, the CDR3 is TGTGCCAGCTCACCCCGAGAGGACGGCGTAACTGAAGCTTTCTTT. Protein: CASSPREDGVTEAFF.

The V call is TRBV7-8, the J call TRBJ2-5; D is ambiguous. Germline V gene data show CDR1 as SGHVS and CDR2 as FQNEAQ. The CDR3 loop spans 11 amino acids. V gave up 5 bases and J gave up 6 bases, with 7 bases separating them. The CDR3 loop reads CASSQRQTQYF. The CDR3 DNA sequence: TGTGCCAGCAGCCAGAGGCAGACCCAGTACTTC.

The chain couples TRBV6-5 to TRBJ1-5; D remains ambiguous. Germline V gives CDR1 MNHEY, CDR2 SVGAGI. Trimming took 0 bases from V and 0 from J, leaving 9 bases between them. This CDR3 comprises 16 residues. The CDR3 protein is CASSYSAPYSNQPQHF. DNA of the CDR3: TGTGCCAGCAGTTACTCTGCACCTTATAGCAATCAGCCCCAGCATTTT.

This clone occurred a few times. The chain links TRBV6-6 to TRBJ2-2, with 9 bases fitting TRBD2. There are 17 residues in the CDR3. Germline V gene sequence: CDR1 MNHNY, CDR2 SVGAGI (reference sequence). J gave up 6 bases and V 5 bases, and 13 bases lay outside the gene matches. The CDR3 region has the DNA TGTGCCAGCAGTCGTACGGCGACTAGCGGTTCGGCCGGGGAGCTGTTTTTT. Translating it yields CASSRTATSGSAGELFF.

The CDR3 sequence is CASSQTGLPYNEQFF. CDR3 bases: TGCGCCAGCAGCCAAACAGGGCTCCCCTACAATGAGCAGTTCTTC. V is TRBV4-3 and J is TRBJ2-1; perhaps TRBD1 as D (6 bases). Germline CDR1 is LGHNA and CDR2 is YSLEER. V was clipped by 2 bases and J by 2 bases, with 10 bases between them. This CDR3 is built from 15 residues.

V and J are TRBV5-4 and TRBJ2-2; TRBD2 aligns across 13 bases. Germline V gives CDR1 SGHNT, CDR2 YYREEE (reference sequence). V lost 5 bases and J lost 6; bases outside the gene matches: 4. This CDR3 region has 15 residues. CDR3 nucleotides: TGTGCCAGCAGGGTACTAGCGGGGGGGCCCGGGGAGCTGTTTTTT. It specifies CASRVLAGGPGELFF.

The chain recombines TRBV19 with TRBJ1-4; D gene ambiguous. Trimming took 3 bases from V and 4 from J, leaving 0 bases between them. This CDR3 has 11 residues. Germline V lookup: CDR1 LNHDA, CDR2 SQIVND (reference sequence). CDR3 coding DNA: TGTGCCAGTAGTATTAATGAAAAACTGTTTTTT. Its protein is CASSINEKLFF. Looking up the rest from reference TRBV19 and TRBJ1-4 gives the full variable domain: DGGITQSPKYLFRKEGQNVTLSCEQNLNHDAMYWYRQDPGQGLRLIYYSQIVNDFQKGDIAEGYSVSREKKESFPLTVTSAQKNPTAFYLCASSINEKLFFGSGTQLSVL.

This chain connects TRBV7-9 to TRBJ1-5; TRBD1 matches at 9 bases. V trimming: 1 base; J trimming: 4 bases; junction bases outside the gene matches: 2. Germline V gives CDR1 SEHNR, CDR2 FQNEAQ (reference sequence). CDR3 length: 15 residues. CDR3 protein: CASSLGGTGNQPQHF. The CDR3, as DNA: TGTGCCAGCAGCTTAGGCGGGACAGGGAATCAGCCCCAGCATTTT.

V and J are TRBV18 and TRBJ2-2; no firm D call. This CDR3 region has 15 residues. The V end was cut by 1 base, the J end by 0 bases, with 6 bases between. Germline CDR1 KGHSH, CDR2 LQKENI. CDR3: CASSPRQANTGELFF. The CDR3 nucleotides are TGTGCCAGCTCACCACGCCAGGCGAACACCGGGGAGCTGTTTTTT.

The chain combines TRBV5-1 with TRBJ2-5, with 14 positions matching TRBD2. CDR1 SGHRS and CDR2 YFSETQ come from the germline V gene. The CDR3 is 15 residues long. V was pared by 4 bases and J by 5 bases, with 4 bases of the junction left unmatched. CDR3 amino acids: CASSGRTSGGETQYF. The CDR3 bases are TGCGCCAGCAGCGGGCGGACTAGCGGGGGGGAGACCCAGTACTTC.

This clone occurred once. J is TRBJ1-5 and V is TRBV6-1; D gene unclear. V was clipped by 2 bases and J by 7 bases, with 12 bases between them. The germline gives CDR1 MNHNS, CDR2 SASEGT. The CDR3 length is 14 residues. The CDR3: CASSEFFMDQPQHF. In nucleotides, the CDR3 is TGTGCCAGCAGTGAATTCTTCATGGACCAGCCCCAGCATTTT.

The chain links TRBV7-2 to TRBJ1-2; 7 bases map to TRBD1. CDR1 SGHTA and CDR2 FQGNSA come from the germline V gene. The V segment lost 3 bases and the J segment 9 bases; nucleotides outside the gene matches: 4. CDR3 length: 12 residues. CDR3 bases: TGTGCCAGCAGCTTGACAGGGAATAGCTACACCTTC. Protein product: CASSLTGNSYTF.

This chain connects TRBV5-4 to TRBJ2-7; D possibly corresponds to TRBD1 (5 bases). The CDR3 covers 14 residues. The ends were cut back, 0 bases at V and 7 bases at J, with 14 bases in the middle. The germline V gene encodes CDR1 SGHNT and CDR2 YYREEE (reference sequence). The CDR3 protein is CASSLDQGLREQYF. In nucleotides, the CDR3 is TGTGCCAGCAGCTTGGACCAGGGTTTACGGGAGCAGTACTTC.

The chain couples TRBV6-2 or TRBV6-3 to TRBJ1-1; 9 nucleotides align to TRBD1. CDR1 is MNHEY and CDR2 is SVGEGT in the germline V gene. With V trimmed by 1 base and J by 4 bases, 4 bases remained unmatched. There are 15 residues in the CDR3. The CDR3 DNA follows: TGTGCCAGCAGTTACTTGGGACAGGGAAGCACTGAAGCTTTCTTT. Translation gives CASSYLGQGSTEAFF.

In the case of this clone: Germline is not matched at one junction end, which may reflect a read error. V is TRBV5-1 and J is TRBJ1-2; 10 bases align to TRBD1. The germline CDR1 and CDR2 sequences are SGHRS and YFSETQ. The CDR3 runs to 14 residues. CDR3 in amino acids: CASSLDPTGGQKDF. The CDR3 DNA reads as TGCGCCAGCAGCTTGGACCCGACAGGGGGCCAGAAGGACTTC.